This T cell receptor beta chain originates from a study of cytomegalovirus exposure and HLA in healthy donors. Overall study results and limits: Common viral pathogens seemed to be connected with several of the most significant clusters, according to a later analysis.

The J segment lost 0 bases and the V segment lost 1 base, leaving 4 bases of the junction unmatched. Germline-derived CDR1 and CDR2 are LGHNA and YNFKEQ. This CDR3 is built from 16 residues. This clone is a singleton in its sample. As yet, its antigen is unknown. PCR involved 60 Vbeta and 13 Jbeta primers. Only in-frame clones appear in the TCRdb table, and some are missing; sequencing was by immunoSEQ multiplex PCR. In the table there are fewer than 150,000 clones, less than 90% of which are singletons. The sample was PBMCs. The chain employs TRBV4-2 and TRBJ2-5; 8 bases match TRBD1. The TCR was taken from a man between 45 and 60 years old in good health and CMV-seronegative. The CDR3 region is CASSQGDRQNQETQYF. The CDR3 bases are TGTGCCAGCAGCCAAGGGGACAGGCAGAACCAAGAGACCCAGTACTTC.